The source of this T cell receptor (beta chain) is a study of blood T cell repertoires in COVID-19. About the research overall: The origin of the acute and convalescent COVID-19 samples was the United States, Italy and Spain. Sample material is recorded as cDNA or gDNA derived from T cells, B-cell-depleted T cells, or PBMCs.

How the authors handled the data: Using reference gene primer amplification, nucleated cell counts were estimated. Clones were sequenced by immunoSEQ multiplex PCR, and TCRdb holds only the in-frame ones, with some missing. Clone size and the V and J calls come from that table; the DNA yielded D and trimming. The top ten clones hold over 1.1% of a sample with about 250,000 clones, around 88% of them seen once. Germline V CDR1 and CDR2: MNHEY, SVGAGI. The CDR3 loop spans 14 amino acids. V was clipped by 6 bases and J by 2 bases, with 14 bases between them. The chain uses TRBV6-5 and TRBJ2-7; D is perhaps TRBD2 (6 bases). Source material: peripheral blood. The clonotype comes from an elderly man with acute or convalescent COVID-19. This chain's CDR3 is CASREASAAYEQYF. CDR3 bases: TGTGCCAGCAGAGAGGCTAGCGCCGCCTACGAGCAGTACTTC.